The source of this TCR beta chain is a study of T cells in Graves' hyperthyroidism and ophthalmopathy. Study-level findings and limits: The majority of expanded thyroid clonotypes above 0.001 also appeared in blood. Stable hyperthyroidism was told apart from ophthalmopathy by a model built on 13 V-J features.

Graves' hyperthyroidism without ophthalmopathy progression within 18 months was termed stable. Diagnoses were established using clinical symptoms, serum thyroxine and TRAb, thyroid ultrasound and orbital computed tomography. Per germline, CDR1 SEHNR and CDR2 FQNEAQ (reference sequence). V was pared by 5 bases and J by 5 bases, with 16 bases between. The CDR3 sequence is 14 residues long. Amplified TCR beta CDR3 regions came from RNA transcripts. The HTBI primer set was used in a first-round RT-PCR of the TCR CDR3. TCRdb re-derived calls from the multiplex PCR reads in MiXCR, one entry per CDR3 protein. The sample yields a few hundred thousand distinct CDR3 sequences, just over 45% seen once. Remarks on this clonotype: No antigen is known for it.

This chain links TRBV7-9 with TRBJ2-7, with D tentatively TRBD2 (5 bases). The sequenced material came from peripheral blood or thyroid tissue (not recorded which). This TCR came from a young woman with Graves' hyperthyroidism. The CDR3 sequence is CASSQLSGINEQYF. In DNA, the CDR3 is TGTGCCAGCAGCCAATTAAGCGGTATCAACGAGCAGTACTTC.